This TCR beta chain was captured in a study of Graves' ophthalmopathy and Graves' hyperthyroidism. There are many counts of this clonotype. For repertoire sequencing, the TCR beta CDR3 regions were amplified from RNA transcripts. HTBI primers primed a first-round RT-PCR, and a second-round multiplex PCR followed. TCRdb re-derived calls from the multiplex PCR reads in MiXCR, one entry per CDR3 protein. The sample lists hundreds of thousands of distinct CDR3 sequences; about 41% were seen once. The germline gives CDR1 SGDLS, CDR2 YYNGEE. The CDR3 is made up of 13 amino acids. Trimming left V 0 bases short and J 5 bases short, with 8 bases between.

J is TRBJ1-1 and V is TRBV9; D ambiguous. This receptor was identified in an adult man with Graves' ophthalmopathy. Input material: peripheral blood. DNA of the CDR3: TGTGCCAGCAGCGTAGGGCGAGGGACTGAAGCTTTCTTT. Its translation: CASSVGRGTEAFF.